A selection of T cell receptor beta chains follows, all from one sample in a study of breast tumors, draining lymph nodes, adjacent tissues. TCRdb ran MiXCR on the multiplex PCR reads and lists one entry per CDR3 protein. The profile shows about 130,000 distinct CDR3 sequences, around 20% of them singletons. Sample: axillary lymph node tissue. The receptors shown here come from a female donor with breast cancer. Some clones in this sample may be carry-over from other donors' samples. CDR3s include the opening cysteine and the closing phenylalanine or tryptophan. A D gene is named only where the DNA matches it firmly. Expanded clones are given a class, and other clones once, few, many or no size at all.

clone size	V gene	J gene	D gene	CDR3 DNA	CDR3 protein
many	TRBV19	TRBJ2-7	NA	TGTGCCAGTAGTCCTTGGATGGCAAGCTCCTACGAGCAGTACTTC	CASSPWMASSYEQYF
many	TRBV20-1	TRBJ2-7	TRBD1	TGCAGTGCTACCCTTCGGACAGGGGGCTTGAGGTCTAACTACGAGCAGTACTTC	CSATLRTGGLRSNYEQYF
many	TRBV9	TRBJ2-5	TRBD1	TGTGCCAGCAGCTTATGGACAGGGACGGCAAGAGAGACCCAGTACTTC	CASSLWTGTARETQYF
many	TRBV12-3/TRBV12-4	TRBJ2-1	NA	TGTGCCAGCACTGTTACGGTGGGACTTCACAATGAGCAGTTCTTC	CASTVTVGLHNEQFF
few	TRBV19	TRBJ1-5	TRBD1	TGTGCCAGCCGAGACAGGGGGAACAATCAGCCCCAGCATTTT	CASRDRGNNQPQHF
NA	TRBV28	TRBJ2-5	NA	TGTGCCACCCGACCCCCCGGGAGTGGTGTCCAGTACTTC	CATRPPGSGVQYF
many	TRBV2	TRBJ1-5	NA	TGTGCCAGCAGTGATTCGTATAGCAATCAGCCCCAGCATTTT	CASSDSYSNQPQHF
many	TRBV7-9	TRBJ1-4	NA	TGTGCCAGCAGCTACCAAAATGAAAAACTGTTTTTT	CASSYQNEKLFF
few	TRBV7-9	TRBJ1-2	NA	TGTGCCAGCAGCTTACTACAGGGACCGAACTATGGCTACACCTTC	CASSLLQGPNYGYTF
NA	TRBV6-5	TRBJ2-4	NA	TGTGCCAGCAGTCCCTTGGGGGCCAAAAACATTCAGTACTTC	CASSPLGAKNIQYF
NA	TRBV5-1	TRBJ2-4	NA	TGCGCCAGCAGCTTGGTGGCAGGGGTGGGCGCAAACATTCAGTACTTC	CASSLVAGVGANIQYF
many	TRBV5-1	TRBJ2-3	NA	TGCGCCAGCAGCTTGGCTGGGTACACAGATACGCAGTATTTT	CASSLAGYTDTQYF
few	TRBV27	TRBJ2-6	NA	TGTGCCAGCAGTCAGGGTTATGGGGCCAACGTCCTGACTTTC	CASSQGYGANVLTF
many	TRBV20-1	TRBJ2-3	TRBD2	TGCAGTGCTACTAGCGGGGGGAGCACAGATACGCAGTATTTT	CSATSGGSTDTQYF
many	TRBV3-1	TRBJ1-2	NA	TGTGCCAGCAGCCCATGGGCGGGGGGAGCGGGCTACACCTTC	CASSPWAGGAGYTF
NA	TRBV20-1	TRBJ2-1	NA	TGCAGTGCTAGGGGGGGGCAGGGATTAATTGTGACCAACAATGAGCAGTCCTTC	CSARGGQGLIVTNNEQSF
many	TRBV5-1	TRBJ2-3	NA	TGCGCCAGCAGCCCAACCGGCGGTTGGAGCACAGATACGCAGTATTTT	CASSPTGGWSTDTQYF
many	TRBV13	TRBJ1-2	NA	TGTGCCAGCAGCTTCCCGCCGGGGGAGCCCTATGGCTACACCTTC	CASSFPPGEPYGYTF
many	TRBV7-3	TRBJ2-3	NA	TGTGCCAGCAGCTTAAGTGGGGCAGATACGCAGTATTTT	CASSLSGADTQYF
NA	TRBV28	TRBJ2-5	TRBD2	TGTGCCAGCAAGCGGGGGGAGCTCCGAGAGACCCAGTACTTC	CASKRGELRETQYF
many	TRBV6-5	TRBJ1-6	NA	TGTGCCAGCAGTTACTCGAACGGGAACGATTCACCCCTCCACTTT	CASSYSNGNDSPLHF
few	TRBV19	TRBJ2-1	TRBD2	TGTGCCAGTAGTATTAGGGGTAGCGGGAGAAATGAGCAGTTCTTC	CASSIRGSGRNEQFF
few	TRBV27	TRBJ1-5	NA	TGTGCCAGCAGTTTAATTCAGAGGGGGCCCCAGCATTTT	CASSLIQRGPQHF
many	TRBV6-5	TRBJ2-1	TRBD2	TGTGCCAGCAGTTCCTTTAGCGGGGGAGAGCAGTTCTTC	CASSSFSGGEQFF
many	TRBV2	TRBJ1-2	NA	TGTGCCAGCGGAAGCAGTACAGGGAATGGCTACACCTTC	CASGSSTGNGYTF
NA	TRBV18	TRBJ2-2	NA	TGTGCCAGCTCACCAACATTAGGAGGCGGGGAGCTGTTTTTT	CASSPTLGGGELFF
many	TRBV24-1	TRBJ2-1	NA	TGTGCCACCAGTGATGACTCCAATGAGCAGTTCTTC	CATSDDSNEQFF
NA	TRBV12-5	TRBJ2-5	NA	TGTGCTAGTGCCACGGAGGGCGGACAGCAAGTGACCCGGTACTTC	CASATEGGQQVTRYF
many	TRBV6-5	TRBJ1-6	TRBD1	TGTGCCAGCAGTTACGATGACAGGGGGCGTTCACCCCTCCACTTT	CASSYDDRGRSPLHF
many	TRBV19	TRBJ1-4	NA	TGTGCCAGTAGTACCGGGATGGAGGGTGAAAAACTGTTTTTT	CASSTGMEGEKLFF
many	TRBV3-1	TRBJ1-4	NA	TGTGCCAGCAGCCACCGCGAGGACGGTGAAAAACTGTTTTTT	CASSHREDGEKLFF
many	TRBV27	TRBJ2-5	NA	TGTGCCAGCAGTTCGACCTTCCAAGAGACCCAGTACTTC	CASSSTFQETQYF
many	TRBV10-1	TRBJ2-3	NA	TGCGCCAGCAGTGATACCCACCTCACAGATACGCAGTATTTT	CASSDTHLTDTQYF
many	TRBV10-3	TRBJ1-2	NA	TGTGCCATCAGTGTAGACAGAAATTATGGCTACACCTTC	CAISVDRNYGYTF
many	TRBV7-9	TRBJ1-3	NA	TGTGCCAGCAGCTTCCGGGACGGCTTCCGGGGACCAATTGCTGGAAACACCATATATTTT	CASSFRDGFRGPIAGNTIYF
many	TRBV27	TRBJ2-7	TRBD2	TGTGCCAGCAGTCTTAAGGGACTAGCGGGAGCCAGGAGCTCCTACGAGCAGTACTTC	CASSLKGLAGARSSYEQYF
few	TRBV11-2	TRBJ2-5	NA	TGTGCCAGCAGCCCTGGCGTCATATATGAGACCCAGTACTTC	CASSPGVIYETQYF
many	TRBV6-1	TRBJ2-2	TRBD1	TGTGCCAGCAGTGCTTGGACAGGGAACACCGGGGAGCTGTTTTTT	CASSAWTGNTGELFF
many	TRBV12-3/TRBV12-4	TRBJ1-2	NA	TGTGCCAGCAGGTCGGACCGACTGGGTGGCTATGGCTACACCTTC	CASRSDRLGGYGYTF
many	TRBV6-6	TRBJ2-7	NA	TGTGCCAGCAGCTCCCCTATGGGGGAGGCCTACGAGCAGTACTTC	CASSSPMGEAYEQYF
many	TRBV4-1	TRBJ1-2	TRBD1	TGCGCCAGCAGCCAAGCCGTGACAGGGCCCGGCTACACCTTC	CASSQAVTGPGYTF
many	TRBV4-1	TRBJ1-2	NA	TGCGCCAGCAACCTCCGGGACATCACTAACTATGGCTACACCTTC	CASNLRDITNYGYTF
few	TRBV28	TRBJ2-7	NA	TGTGCCAGCAGTTTATCTTCAGGGGACGGCTACGAGCAGTACTTC	CASSLSSGDGYEQYF
many	TRBV20-1	TRBJ2-2	TRBD2	TGCAGTGCTAGAGATCTTCGGCGGGAGGCCGGGGAGCTGTTTTTT	CSARDLRREAGELFF
NA	TRBV28	TRBJ2-1	TRBD2	TGTGCCAGCAGTACCGGGACTAGTCGGCTCGATGAGCAGTTCTTC	CASSTGTSRLDEQFF
many	TRBV20-1	TRBJ2-7	NA	TGCAGCTCCACCGGGGCGGGGGAGCAGTACTTC	CSSTGAGEQYF
many	TRBV11-2	TRBJ2-1	TRBD2	TGTGCCAGCAGCAAACCCGGGACTACCTACAATGAGCAGTTCTTC	CASSKPGTTYNEQFF
many	TRBV20-1	TRBJ2-5	NA	TGCAGTGCTAGGTTGGCGGAAGAGACCCAGTACTTC	CSARLAEETQYF
NA	TRBV28	TRBJ1-2	TRBD1	TGTGCCAGCAAAACAGGGGCGCCTCCGCGGAATGGCTACACCTTC	CASKTGAPPRNGYTF
many	TRBV28	TRBJ2-7	NA	TGTGCCAGCACCGAGGACAGTGAGTACGAGCAGTACTTC	CASTEDSEYEQYF
many	TRBV20-1	TRBJ2-3	TRBD1	TGCAGTGCTACTCCCGGGACAGGGTGGTCAGATACGCAGTATTTT	CSATPGTGWSDTQYF
many	TRBV14	TRBJ1-4	NA	TGTGCCAGCAGCCAAGACAGGCGGTCTAATGAAAAACTGTTTTTT	CASSQDRRSNEKLFF
many	TRBV10-1	TRBJ2-5	NA	TGCGCCAGCAGTGAGGGGAGTATTTACCGGGAGACCCAGTACTTC	CASSEGSIYRETQYF
many	TRBV3-1	TRBJ2-5	NA	TGTGCCAGCAGCCCCGCCCCTGATGAGACCCAGTACTTC	CASSPAPDETQYF
many	TRBV25-1	TRBJ1-3	NA	TGTGCCAGCCACCGAGGGGGGGTGAGAAACACCATATATTTT	CASHRGGVRNTIYF
many	TRBV7-8	TRBJ2-1	NA	TGTGCCAGCAGCCCGCCGGGGGAAAGGGGATACAATGAGCAGTTCTTC	CASSPPGERGYNEQFF